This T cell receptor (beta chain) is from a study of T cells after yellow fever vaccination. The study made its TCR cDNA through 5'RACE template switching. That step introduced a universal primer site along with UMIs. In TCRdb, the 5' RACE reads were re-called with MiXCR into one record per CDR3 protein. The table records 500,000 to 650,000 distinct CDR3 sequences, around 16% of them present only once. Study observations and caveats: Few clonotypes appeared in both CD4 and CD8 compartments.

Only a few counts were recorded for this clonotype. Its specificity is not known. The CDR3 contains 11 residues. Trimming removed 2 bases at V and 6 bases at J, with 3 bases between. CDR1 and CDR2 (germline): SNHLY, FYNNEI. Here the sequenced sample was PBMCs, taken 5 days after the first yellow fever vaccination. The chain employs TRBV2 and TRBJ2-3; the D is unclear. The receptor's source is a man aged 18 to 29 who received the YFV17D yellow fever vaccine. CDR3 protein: CASSELDTQYF. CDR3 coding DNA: TGTGCCAGCAGTGAATTGGATACGCAGTATTTT.